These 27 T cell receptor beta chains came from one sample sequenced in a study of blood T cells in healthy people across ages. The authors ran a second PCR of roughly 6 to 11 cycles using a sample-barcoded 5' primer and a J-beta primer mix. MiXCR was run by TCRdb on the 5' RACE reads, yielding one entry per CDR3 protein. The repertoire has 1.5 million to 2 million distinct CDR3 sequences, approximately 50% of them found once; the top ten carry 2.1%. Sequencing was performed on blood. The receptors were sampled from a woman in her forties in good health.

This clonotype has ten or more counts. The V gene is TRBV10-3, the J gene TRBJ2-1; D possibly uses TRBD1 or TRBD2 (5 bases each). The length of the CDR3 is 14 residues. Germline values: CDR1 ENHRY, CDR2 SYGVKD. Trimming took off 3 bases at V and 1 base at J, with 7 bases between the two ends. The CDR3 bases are TGTGCCATCAGTGATGGGGGATCCTACAATGAGCAGTTCTTC. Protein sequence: CAISDGGSYNEQFF.

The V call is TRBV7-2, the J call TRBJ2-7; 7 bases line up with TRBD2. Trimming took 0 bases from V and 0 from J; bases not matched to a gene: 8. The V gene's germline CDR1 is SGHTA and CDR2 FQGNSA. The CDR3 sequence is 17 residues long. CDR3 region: CASSLAQASGSSYEQYF. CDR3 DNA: TGTGCCAGCAGCTTAGCGCAGGCTAGCGGAAGCTCCTACGAGCAGTACTTC. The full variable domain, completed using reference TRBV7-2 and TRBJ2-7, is GAGVSQSPSNKVTEKGKDVELRCDPISGHTALYWYRQSLGQGLEFLIYFQGNSAPDKSGLPSDRFSAERTGGSVSTLTIQRTQQEDSAVYLCASSLAQASGSSYEQYFGPGTRLTVT.

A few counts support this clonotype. Here the CDR3 reads CSAEAGANVLTF. In nucleotides, the CDR3 is TGCAGCGCGGAGGCTGGGGCCAACGTCCTGACTTTC. The chain has TRBV29-1 and TRBJ2-6, with D possibly TRBD2 on 5 matching bases. This CDR3 contains 12 residues. Trimming shortened V by 7 bases and J by 2 bases, and 6 bases separated the two germline ends. Germline CDR1 SQVTM, CDR2 ANQGSEA.

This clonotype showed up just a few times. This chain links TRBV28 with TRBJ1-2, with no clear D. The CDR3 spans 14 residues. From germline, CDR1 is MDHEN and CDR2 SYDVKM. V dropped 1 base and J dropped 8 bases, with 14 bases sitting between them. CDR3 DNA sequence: TGTGCCAGCAGTTTATCTCAGGTGCTGCACGGCTACACCTTC. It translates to CASSLSQVLHGYTF.

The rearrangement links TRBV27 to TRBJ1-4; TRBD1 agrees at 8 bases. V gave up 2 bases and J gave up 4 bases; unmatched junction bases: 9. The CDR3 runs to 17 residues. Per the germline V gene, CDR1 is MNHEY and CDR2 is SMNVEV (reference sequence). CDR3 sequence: CASSLNRGVFGNEKLFF. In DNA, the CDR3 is TGTGCCAGCAGTTTAAACAGGGGGGTGTTTGGTAATGAAAAACTGTTTTTT.

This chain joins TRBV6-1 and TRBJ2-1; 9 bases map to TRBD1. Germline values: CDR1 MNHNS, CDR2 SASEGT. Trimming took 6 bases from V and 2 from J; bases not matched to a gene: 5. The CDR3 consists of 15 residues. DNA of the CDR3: TGTGCCAGCAGGCCGGGACAGGGCCCCTACAATGAGCAGTTCTTC. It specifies CASRPGQGPYNEQFF.

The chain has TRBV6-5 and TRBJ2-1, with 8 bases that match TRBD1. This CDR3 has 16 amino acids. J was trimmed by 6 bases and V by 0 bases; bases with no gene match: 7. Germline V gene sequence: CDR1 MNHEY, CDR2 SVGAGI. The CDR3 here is CASSYSGTGLANEQFF. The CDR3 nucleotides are TGTGCCAGCAGTTACTCCGGGACAGGACTCGCCAATGAGCAGTTCTTC.

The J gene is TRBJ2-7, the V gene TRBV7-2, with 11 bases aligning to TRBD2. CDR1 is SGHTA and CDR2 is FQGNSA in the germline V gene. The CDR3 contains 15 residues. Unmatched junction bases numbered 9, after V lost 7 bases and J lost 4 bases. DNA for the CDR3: TGTGCCAGCAAAGGAATAGCGGGAGGGGGGTACGAGCAGTACTTC. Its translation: CASKGIAGGGYEQYF.

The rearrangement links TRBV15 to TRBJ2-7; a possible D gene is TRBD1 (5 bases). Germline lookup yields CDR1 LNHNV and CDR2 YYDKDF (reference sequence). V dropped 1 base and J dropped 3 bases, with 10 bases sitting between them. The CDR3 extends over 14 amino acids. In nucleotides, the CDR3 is TGTGCCACCAGCAGAGTGACAGAAGGCTACGAGCAGTACTTC. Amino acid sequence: CATSRVTEGYEQYF. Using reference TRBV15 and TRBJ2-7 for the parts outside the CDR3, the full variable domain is DAMVIQNPRYQVTQFGKPVTLSCSQTLNHNVMYWYQQKSSQAPKLLFHYYDKDFNNEADTPDNFQSRRPNTSFCFLDIRSPGLGDTAMYLCATSRVTEGYEQYFGPGTRLTVT.

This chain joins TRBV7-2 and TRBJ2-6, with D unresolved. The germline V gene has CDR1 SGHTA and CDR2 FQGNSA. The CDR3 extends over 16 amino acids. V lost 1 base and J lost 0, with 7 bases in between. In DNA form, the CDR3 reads TGTGCCAGCAGCTTAGTACGACTCTCTGGGGCCAACGTCCTGACTTTC. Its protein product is CASSLVRLSGANVLTF.

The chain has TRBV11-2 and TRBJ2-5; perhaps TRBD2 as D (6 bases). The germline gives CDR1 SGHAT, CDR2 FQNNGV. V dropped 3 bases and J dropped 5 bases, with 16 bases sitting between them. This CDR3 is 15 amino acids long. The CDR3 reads CASSLMGGSSETQYF. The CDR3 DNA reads TGTGCCAGCAGCTTGATGGGGGGTAGCTCCGAGACCCAGTACTTC.

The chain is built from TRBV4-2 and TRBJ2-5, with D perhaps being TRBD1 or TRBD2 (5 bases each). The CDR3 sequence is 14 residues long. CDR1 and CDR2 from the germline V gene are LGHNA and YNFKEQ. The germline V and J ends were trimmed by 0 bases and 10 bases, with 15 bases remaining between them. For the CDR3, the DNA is TGTGCCAGCAGCCAAGAACTAGAGGGGTGTGTCCAGTACTTC. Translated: CASSQELEGCVQYF.

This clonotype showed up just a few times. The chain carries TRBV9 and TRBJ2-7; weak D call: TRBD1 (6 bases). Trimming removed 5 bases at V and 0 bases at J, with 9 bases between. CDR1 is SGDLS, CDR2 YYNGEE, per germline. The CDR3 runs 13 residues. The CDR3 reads CASRGQYSYEQYF. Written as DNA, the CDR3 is TGTGCCAGCAGAGGACAGTACTCCTACGAGCAGTACTTC.

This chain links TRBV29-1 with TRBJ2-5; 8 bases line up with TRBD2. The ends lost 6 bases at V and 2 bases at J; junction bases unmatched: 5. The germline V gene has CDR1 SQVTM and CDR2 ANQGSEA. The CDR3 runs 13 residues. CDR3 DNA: TGCAGCGTCCCCGGGGGGGTACAAGAGACCCAGTACTTC. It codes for CSVPGGVQETQYF.

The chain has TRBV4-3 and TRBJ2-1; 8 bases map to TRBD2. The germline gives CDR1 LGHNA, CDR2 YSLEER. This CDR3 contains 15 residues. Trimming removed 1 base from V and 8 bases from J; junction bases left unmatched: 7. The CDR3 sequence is CASSQGTGGIDEQFF. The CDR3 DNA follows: TGCGCCAGCAGCCAAGGGACGGGGGGGATCGATGAGCAGTTCTTC.

The DNA of the CDR3 is TGTGCCAGCAGTTACTCGAGACCGGGACAGGGGGCAATAGTCGAAAAACTGTTTTTT. Residues: CASSYSRPGQGAIVEKLFF. This sequence joins TRBV6-5 and TRBJ1-4, with 12 bases fitting TRBD1. The CDR3 spans 19 residues. Germline assignment: CDR1 MNHEY and CDR2 SVGAGI. V gave up 0 bases and J gave up 8 bases; unmatched junction bases: 13.

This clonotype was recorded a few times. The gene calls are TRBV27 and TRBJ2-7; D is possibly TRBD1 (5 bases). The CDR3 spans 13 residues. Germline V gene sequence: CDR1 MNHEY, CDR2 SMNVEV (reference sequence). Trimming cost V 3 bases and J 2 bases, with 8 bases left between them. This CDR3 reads CASSFKGTYEQYF. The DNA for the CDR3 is TGTGCCAGCAGTTTTAAGGGGACCTACGAGCAGTACTTC.

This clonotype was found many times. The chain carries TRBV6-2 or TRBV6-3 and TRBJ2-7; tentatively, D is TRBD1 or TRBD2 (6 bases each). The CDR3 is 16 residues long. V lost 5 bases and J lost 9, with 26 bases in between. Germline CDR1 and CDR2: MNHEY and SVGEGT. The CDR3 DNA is TGTGCCAGCAGTCCACTCGGGAGACAGGCATCCTTGGGGCAGTACTTC. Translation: CASSPLGRQASLGQYF.

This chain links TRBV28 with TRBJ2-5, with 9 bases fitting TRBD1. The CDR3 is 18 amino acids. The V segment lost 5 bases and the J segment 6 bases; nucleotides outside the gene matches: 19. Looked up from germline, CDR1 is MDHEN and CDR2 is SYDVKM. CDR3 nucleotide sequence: TGTGCCAGCAGTACTGTCCCGGGACAGGGTGGCGCGGCAAAGACCCAGTACTTC. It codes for CASSTVPGQGGAAKTQYF.

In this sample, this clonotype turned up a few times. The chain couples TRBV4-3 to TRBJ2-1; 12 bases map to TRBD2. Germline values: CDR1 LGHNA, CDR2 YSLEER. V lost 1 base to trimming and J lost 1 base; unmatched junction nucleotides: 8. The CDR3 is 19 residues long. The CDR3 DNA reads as TGCGCCAGCAGCCAAGCTACTCTTACTAGCGGGGGGTCCTACAATGAGCAGTTCTTC. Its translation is CASSQATLTSGGSYNEQFF.

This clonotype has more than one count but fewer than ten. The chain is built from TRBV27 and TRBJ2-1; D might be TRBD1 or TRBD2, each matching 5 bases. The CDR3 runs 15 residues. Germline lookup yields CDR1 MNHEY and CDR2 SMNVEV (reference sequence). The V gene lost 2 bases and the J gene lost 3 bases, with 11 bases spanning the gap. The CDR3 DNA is TGTGCCAGCAGTTTACTGGGGGTCGACTACAATGAGCAGTTCTTC. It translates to CASSLLGVDYNEQFF.

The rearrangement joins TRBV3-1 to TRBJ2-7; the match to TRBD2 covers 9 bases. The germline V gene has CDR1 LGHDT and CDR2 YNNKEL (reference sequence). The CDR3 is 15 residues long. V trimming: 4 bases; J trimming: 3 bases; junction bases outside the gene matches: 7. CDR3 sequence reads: CASSPRASGDYEQYF. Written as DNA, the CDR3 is TGTGCCAGCAGCCCACGGGCTAGCGGGGACTACGAGCAGTACTTC.

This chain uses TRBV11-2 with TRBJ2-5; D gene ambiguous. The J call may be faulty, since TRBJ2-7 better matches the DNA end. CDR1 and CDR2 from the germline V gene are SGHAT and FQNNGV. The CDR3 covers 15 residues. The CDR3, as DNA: TGTGCCAGCAGCTTAGTAGCCAGTTACTACTACGAGCAGTACTTC. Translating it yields CASSLVASYYYEQYF.

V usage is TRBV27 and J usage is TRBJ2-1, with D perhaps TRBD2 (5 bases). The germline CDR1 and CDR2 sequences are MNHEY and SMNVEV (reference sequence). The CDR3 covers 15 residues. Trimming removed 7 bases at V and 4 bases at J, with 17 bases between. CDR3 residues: CASKSPRLQYNEQFF. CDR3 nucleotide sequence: TGTGCCAGCAAGTCCCCCCGACTACAGTACAATGAGCAGTTCTTC.

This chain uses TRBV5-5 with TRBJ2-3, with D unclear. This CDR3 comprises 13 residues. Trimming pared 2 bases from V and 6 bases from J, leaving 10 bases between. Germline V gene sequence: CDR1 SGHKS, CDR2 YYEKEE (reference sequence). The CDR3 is CASSFSLGDTQYF. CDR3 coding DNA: TGTGCCAGCAGCTTCTCGTTAGGGGATACGCAGTATTTT.

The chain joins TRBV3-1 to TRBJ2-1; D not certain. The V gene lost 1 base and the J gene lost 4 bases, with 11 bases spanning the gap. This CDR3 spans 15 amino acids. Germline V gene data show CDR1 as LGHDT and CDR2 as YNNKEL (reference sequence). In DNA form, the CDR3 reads TGTGCCAGCAGCCAAGGTTTCAGGAGTTACAATGAGCAGTTCTTC. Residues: CASSQGFRSYNEQFF.

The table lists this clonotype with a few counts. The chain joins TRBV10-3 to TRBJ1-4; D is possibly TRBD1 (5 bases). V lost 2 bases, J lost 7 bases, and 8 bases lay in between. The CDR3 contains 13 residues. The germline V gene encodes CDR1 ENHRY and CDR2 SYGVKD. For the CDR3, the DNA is TGTGCCATCAGTGAGACAGGTGCTGAAAAACTGTTTTTT. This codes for CAISETGAEKLFF.